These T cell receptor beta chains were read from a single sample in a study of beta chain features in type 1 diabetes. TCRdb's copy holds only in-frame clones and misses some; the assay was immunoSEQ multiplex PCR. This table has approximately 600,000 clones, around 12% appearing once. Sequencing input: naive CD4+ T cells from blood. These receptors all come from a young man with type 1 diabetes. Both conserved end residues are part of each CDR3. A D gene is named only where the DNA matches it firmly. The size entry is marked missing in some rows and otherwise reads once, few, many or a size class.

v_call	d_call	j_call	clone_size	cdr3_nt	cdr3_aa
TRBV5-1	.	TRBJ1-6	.	TGCGCCAGCAGCCCTATGAGGAGCTCCTATAATTCACCCCTCCACTTT	CASSPMRSSYNSPLHF
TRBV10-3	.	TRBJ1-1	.	TGTGCCATCAGAGGGGCCACGAACACTGAAGCTTTCTTT	CAIRGATNTEAFF
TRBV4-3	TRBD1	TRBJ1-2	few	TGCGCCAGCAGTAAGGGAGGACAGGGGGATTTTGGCTACACCTTC	CASSKGGQGDFGYTF
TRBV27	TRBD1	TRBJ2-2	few	TGTGCCAGCAGAGGGACAGGGGGATCCGGGGAGCTGTTTTTT	CASRGTGGSGELFF
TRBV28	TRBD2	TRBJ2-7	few	TGTGCCAGCGAGGGACTATCCTACGAGCAGTACTTC	CASEGLSYEQYF
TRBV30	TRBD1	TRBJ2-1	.	TGTGCCTGGAGTCTAGGACAGGGCTCCTACAATGAGCAGTTCTTC	CAWSLGQGSYNEQFF
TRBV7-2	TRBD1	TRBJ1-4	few	TGTGCCAGCACTCAAGACAGGGGGCAGGAAAAACTGTTTTTT	CASTQDRGQEKLFF
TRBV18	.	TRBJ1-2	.	TGTGCCAGCTCAGGACGTTCGGATGGCTACACCTTC	CASSGRSDGYTF
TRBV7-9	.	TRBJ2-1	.	TGTGCCAGCAGCTTAACCAGGGGAGTTCACAATGAGCAGTTCTTC	CASSLTRGVHNEQFF
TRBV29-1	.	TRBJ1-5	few	TGCAGCGTCGTCCAGGGGAATCAGCCCCAGCATTTT	CSVVQGNQPQHF
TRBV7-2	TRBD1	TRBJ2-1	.	TGTGCCAGCAGCCCCCACAGGGGGCTTAATGAGCAGTTCTTC	CASSPHRGLNEQFF
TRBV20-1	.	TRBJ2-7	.	TGCAGTGCTAGGGGCAGGAACGAGCAGTACTTC	CSARGRNEQYF
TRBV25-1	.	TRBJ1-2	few	TGTGCCAGCAGCCAATACCCGGCAGCGGAGGGCTACACCTTC	CASSQYPAAEGYTF
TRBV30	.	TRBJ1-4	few	TGTGCCTGGAGAGGGGGGTTTACAGGGACAAATGAAAAACTGTTTTTT	CAWRGGFTGTNEKLFF
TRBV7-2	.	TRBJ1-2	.	TGTGCCAGCAGCTTAGTCTCAGGGGATAACTATGGCTACACCTTC	CASSLVSGDNYGYTF
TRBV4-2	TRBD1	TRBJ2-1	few	TGTGCCAGCAGCCAAGATGTGAGGGACAGGGGATACAATGAGCAGTTCTTC	CASSQDVRDRGYNEQFF
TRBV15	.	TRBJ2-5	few	TGTGCCACCAGCAGCGGTTTGGGGGACCAAGAGACCCAGTACTTC	CATSSGLGDQETQYF
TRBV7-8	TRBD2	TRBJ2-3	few	TGTGCCAGCAGCTTAGGGCTAGCGGGGGTCACAGATACGCAGTATTTT	CASSLGLAGVTDTQYF
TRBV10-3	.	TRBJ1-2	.	TGTGCCATCAGTGCAACGGAGGGTATCAGCTATGGCTACACCTTC	CAISATEGISYGYTF
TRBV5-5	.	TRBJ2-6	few	TGTGCCAGCAGCTCCGGCTTTTCTGGGGCCAACGTCCTGACTTTC	CASSSGFSGANVLTF
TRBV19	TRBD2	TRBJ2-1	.	TGTGCCAGTAGTCCCGACGGGAGGGCCTACAATGAGCAGTTCTTC	CASSPDGRAYNEQFF
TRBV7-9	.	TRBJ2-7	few	TGTGCCAGCAGCGGTACCCAAGGGTTATACGAGCAGTACTTC	CASSGTQGLYEQYF
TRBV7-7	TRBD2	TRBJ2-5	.	TGTGCTAGCAGCTTAGGACTAGCGGAGACCCAGTACTTC	CASSLGLAETQYF
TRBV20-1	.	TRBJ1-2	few	TGCAGTGCTAGTAAGGCCTATGGCTACACCTTC	CSASKAYGYTF
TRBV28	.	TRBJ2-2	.	TGTGCCAGCAGTTTGTTACCCCCGGAGGACGGTAGCACCGGGGAGCTGTTTTTT	CASSLLPPEDGSTGELFF
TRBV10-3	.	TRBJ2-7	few	TGTGCCATCAGTGAGGGCACTTCCTACGAGCAGTACTTC	CAISEGTSYEQYF
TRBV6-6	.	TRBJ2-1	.	TGTGCCAGCAGGGCGGACAGTCACGAGCAGTTCTTC	CASRADSHEQFF
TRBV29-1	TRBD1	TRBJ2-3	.	TGCAGCGGGTATACAGGGGGCCGCGCAGATACGCAGTATTTT	CSGYTGGRADTQYF
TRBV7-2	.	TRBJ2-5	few	TGTGCCAGCGGTCGCCTCTACCAAGAGACCCAGTACTTC	CASGRLYQETQYF
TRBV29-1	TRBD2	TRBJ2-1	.	TGCAGCGTTCGCGGGGGGTCTAGCTCCTACAATGAGCAGTTCTTC	CSVRGGSSSYNEQFF
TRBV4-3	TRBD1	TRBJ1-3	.	TGCGCCAGCAGCCAAGATTCCGAGACAGGGGTAGGAAACACCATATATTTT	CASSQDSETGVGNTIYF
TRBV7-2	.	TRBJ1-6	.	TGTGCCAGCAGTCAGAGCAACTATAATTCACCCCTCCACTTT	CASSQSNYNSPLHF
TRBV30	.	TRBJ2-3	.	TGTGCCTGGTCAGACAACTCGGGCACAGATACGCAGTATTTT	CAWSDNSGTDTQYF
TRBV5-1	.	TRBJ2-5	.	TGCGCCAGCAGCTTTGGGGAGACCCAGTACTTC	CASSFGETQYF
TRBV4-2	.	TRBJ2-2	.	TGTGCCAGCAGCCAAGACCCGCAGATCAACACCGGGGAGCTGTTTTTT	CASSQDPQINTGELFF
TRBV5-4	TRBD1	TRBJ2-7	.	TGTGCCAGCACTTCCCGGGACAGGGCCTCCTACGAGCAGTACTTC	CASTSRDRASYEQYF
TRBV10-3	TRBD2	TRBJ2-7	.	TGTGCCATCAGTGAGTCGCGGGGGGGCTACTACGAGCAGTACTTC	CAISESRGGYYEQYF
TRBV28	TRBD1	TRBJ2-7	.	TGTGCCAGCAGTTTCAGGGGGCCGGGATACGAGCAGTACTTC	CASSFRGPGYEQYF
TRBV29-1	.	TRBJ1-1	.	TGCAGTGGTGACCAGAGGAGGACTGAAGCTTTCTTT	CSGDQRRTEAFF
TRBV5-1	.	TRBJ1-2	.	TGCGCCAGCAGCCCCGGACTGACGGACTATGGCTACACCTTC	CASSPGLTDYGYTF
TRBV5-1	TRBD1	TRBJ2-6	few	TGCGCCAGCAGCCCCCCGTCGGTACAGGGGGTTCCTGGGGCCAACGTCCTGACTTTC	CASSPPSVQGVPGANVLTF
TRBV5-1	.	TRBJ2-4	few	TGCGCCAGCAGCTTCGCTCAGGGTACAAACATTCAGTACTTC	CASSFAQGTNIQYF
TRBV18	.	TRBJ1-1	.	TGTGCCAGCTCCCCCAATGGGGACACTGAAGCTTTCTTT	CASSPNGDTEAFF
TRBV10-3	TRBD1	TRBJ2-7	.	TGTGCCATCAGTGAATCCAGGGGGATCTACGAGCAGTACTTC	CAISESRGIYEQYF
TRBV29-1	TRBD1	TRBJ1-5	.	TGCAGCGCGGCTCCGGGACAGGGGGGGAGGCCCCAGCATTTT	CSAAPGQGGRPQHF
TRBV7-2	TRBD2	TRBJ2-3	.	TGTGCCAGCAGCCCCGGGAGCGGCGGGGGGACGGGAGATACGCAGTATTTT	CASSPGSGGGTGDTQYF
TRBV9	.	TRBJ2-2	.	TGTGCCAGCAGCCTGCCGGTGCAGGGTACGACCGGGGAGCTGTTTTTT	CASSLPVQGTTGELFF
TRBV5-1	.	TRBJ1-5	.	TGCGCCAGCAGCTTGGAGGGCAGCCGCAATCAGCCCCAGCATTTT	CASSLEGSRNQPQHF
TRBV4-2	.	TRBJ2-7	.	TGTGCCAGCAGCCAAGATTGGGGCAGACACTACGAGCAGTACTTC	CASSQDWGRHYEQYF